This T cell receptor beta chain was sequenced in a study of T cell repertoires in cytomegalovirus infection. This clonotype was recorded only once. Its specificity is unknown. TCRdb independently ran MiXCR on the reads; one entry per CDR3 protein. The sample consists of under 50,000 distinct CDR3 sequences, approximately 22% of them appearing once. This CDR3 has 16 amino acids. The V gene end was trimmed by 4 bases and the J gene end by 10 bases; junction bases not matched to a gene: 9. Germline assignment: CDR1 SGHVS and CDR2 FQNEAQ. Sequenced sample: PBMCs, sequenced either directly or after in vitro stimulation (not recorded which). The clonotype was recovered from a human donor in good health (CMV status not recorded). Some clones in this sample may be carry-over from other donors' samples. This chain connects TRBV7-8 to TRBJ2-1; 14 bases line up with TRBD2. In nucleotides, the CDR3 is TGTGCCAGCAGCTCCCTTGGACTAGCGGGAGGTCGCGAGCAGTTCTTC. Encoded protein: CASSSLGLAGGREQFF.